Below, 25 T cell receptor beta chains from the same sample are listed, as sequenced in a study of blood T cells in healthy people across ages. Primed by a sample-barcoded 5' primer and a J-beta primer mix, a second PCR proceeded for about 6 to 12 cycles. TCRdb itself ran the 5' RACE reads through MiXCR, one entry per CDR3 protein. There are about 1.4 million distinct CDR3 sequences in the sample; around 59% occur only once, and 5.5% to 8% lies in the top ten. The source material was blood. The receptors were gathered from a man in his late teens or twenties in good health.

Worth noting for this clonotype: Mismatch with germline at one junction end may stem from a read error. The chain is built from TRBV27 and TRBJ2-7; D not certain. Germline values: CDR1 MNHEY, CDR2 SMNVEV (reference sequence). This CDR3 contains 14 residues. The CDR3 sequence is CASSVSWASSEQYF. CDR3 nucleotide sequence: TGTGCCAGCAGTGTCTCTTGGGCCTCCTCCGAGCAGTACTTC.

In DNA, the CDR3 is TGTGCCAGCAACGAGGATGAGCAGTTCTTC. Translating gives CASNEDEQFF. The chain links TRBV6-6 to TRBJ2-1; D uncertain. This CDR3 has 10 amino acids. Deletions cut 7 bases from V and 8 bases from J, with 6 bases between. Germline V gene data show CDR1 as MNHNY and CDR2 as SVGAGI (reference sequence).

The chain carries TRBV12-3 or TRBV12-4 and TRBJ2-3, with TRBD2 matching 8 bases. Trimming cost V 4 bases and J 1 base; bases outside gene matches: 4. This CDR3 has 15 residues. The DNA of the CDR3 is TGTGCCAGCAGTTCCTTTAGCGGGGGCACAGATACGCAGTATTTT. Its protein product is CASSSFSGGTDTQYF.

As regards this clonotype: A junction end diverges from the germline sequence, so it may reflect a read error. This chain links TRBV27 with TRBJ1-2, with a possible D match to TRBD1 (6 bases). The length of the CDR3 is 16 residues. The germline CDR1 and CDR2 sequences are MNHEY and SMNVEV (reference sequence). The CDR3, as DNA: TGTGCCAGTAGTTTGTATCGGCCCGCAGGGGAATATGGCTACACCTTC. Protein: CASSLYRPAGEYGYTF.

The chain uses TRBV5-6 and TRBJ2-4; 9 nucleotides align to TRBD1. The J call may be wrong; the DNA end is better matched by TRBJ2-7. CDR1 is SGHDT and CDR2 is YYEEEE in the germline V gene. The CDR3 has 12 residues. The CDR3 DNA reads TGTGCCAGTGGGGGACAGGGCGTCGAGCAGTACTTC. It yields the protein CASGGQGVEQYF.

The CDR3 region is CASTQEVQGTDTQYF. As DNA, the CDR3 is TGTGCCAGCACCCAAGAGGTCCAGGGCACAGATACGCAGTATTTT. The chain links TRBV7-2 to TRBJ2-3; D is unresolved. This CDR3 has 15 residues. Looked up from germline, CDR1 is SGHTA and CDR2 is FQGNSA. V shed 7 bases and J shed 1 base, with 15 bases lying between them.

In this sample, this clonotype turned up a few times. The gene calls are TRBV6-2 or TRBV6-3 and TRBJ2-1, with D maybe TRBD1 (6 bases). The CDR3 runs to 12 residues. The ends were cut back, 7 bases at V and 4 bases at J, with 8 bases in the middle. The germline gives CDR1 MNHEY, CDR2 SVGEGT. CDR3 DNA: TGTGCCAGCAAAGGACAGTACAATGAGCAGTTCTTC. Translating gives CASKGQYNEQFF.

This chain connects TRBV15 to TRBJ1-1; 8 bases line up with TRBD1. V dropped 0 bases and J dropped 8; count of bases not matched to a gene: 5. This CDR3 is built from 14 residues. Germline V CDR1 and CDR2: LNHNV, YYDKDF (reference sequence). Here the CDR3 reads CATSRDPGTGEAFF. DNA of the CDR3: TGTGCCACCAGCAGAGATCCGGGGACAGGAGAAGCTTTCTTT.

This clonotype was counted only a few times. V gene TRBV4-2 combines with J gene TRBJ2-7; D perhaps matches TRBD1 (6 bases). With 1 base removed from V and 3 bases from J, the gap between germline ends came to 13 bases. In germline, CDR1 is LGHNA, CDR2 YNFKEQ. The CDR3 consists of 15 residues. CDR3 amino acids: CASSQVIEGGYEQYF. In DNA form, the CDR3 reads TGTGCCAGCAGCCAAGTGATAGAAGGGGGCTACGAGCAGTACTTC.

The rearrangement links TRBV7-2 to TRBJ2-5; 8 nucleotides line up with TRBD1. The CDR3 has 15 residues. Trimming cost V 3 bases and J 0 bases; bases outside gene matches: 3. Germline CDR1 reads SGHTA; CDR2 reads FQGNSA. The CDR3 loop reads CASSFQGAYQETQYF. In DNA, the CDR3 is TGTGCCAGCAGCTTTCAGGGGGCGTACCAAGAGACCCAGTACTTC.

This clonotype occurred a few times. This chain connects TRBV25-1 to TRBJ1-5; D gene unclear. The CDR3 contains 14 residues. V shed 4 bases and J shed 5 bases, with 12 bases lying between them. Germline lookup yields CDR1 MGHDK and CDR2 SYGVNS. The CDR3 reads CASSGEGPDQPQHF. The DNA for the CDR3 is TGTGCCAGCAGTGGGGAGGGTCCGGATCAGCCCCAGCATTTT. Combining the CDR3 with reference TRBV25-1 and TRBJ1-5 gives the whole variable domain EADIYQTPRYLVIGTGKKITLECSQTMGHDKMYWYQQDPGMELHLIHYSYGVNSTEKGDLSSESTVSRIRTEHFPLTLESARPSHTSQYLCASSGEGPDQPQHFGDGTRLSIL.

The V call is TRBV5-1, the J call TRBJ2-1; 7 bases agree with TRBD2. This CDR3 has 16 residues. Germline V gene data show CDR1 as SGHRS and CDR2 as YFSETQ. The V segment lost 0 bases and the J segment 4 bases; nucleotides outside the gene matches: 7. The CDR3, as DNA: TGCGCCAGCAGCTTGGTTTCCCTAGCGGAGTACAATGAGCAGTTCTTC. It specifies CASSLVSLAEYNEQFF.

The chain uses TRBV29-1 and TRBJ2-1, with TRBD2 identical over 7 bases. This CDR3 has 14 amino acids. V shed 8 bases and J 0 bases; nucleotides not matched to a gene: 7. Germline-derived CDR1 and CDR2 are SQVTM and ANQGSEA. The CDR3, as DNA: TGCAGCTCCAATGGGAGGGCCTCCTACAATGAGCAGTTCTTC. It translates to CSSNGRASYNEQFF.

V is TRBV7-7 and J is TRBJ2-2, with TRBD1 identical over 7 bases. Germline CDR1 and CDR2: SSHAT and FNYEAQ (reference sequence). CDR3 length equals 13 residues. The trim removed 5 bases at V and 5 bases at J, leaving 2 bases unmatched. The CDR3 DNA follows: TGTGCCAGCAGCGGGACAGAGACCGGGGAGCTGTTTTTT. Translating it yields CASSGTETGELFF.

On this clonotype itself: It is likely a read error, because the conserved phenylalanine at the end of the CDR3 is missing. The chain joins TRBV5-6 to TRBJ2-4; D is undetermined. The CDR3 runs to 15 residues. V lost 4 bases and J 0 bases, leaving 11 bases between the germline ends. Germline V CDR1 and CDR2: SGHDT, YYEEEE. CDR3 in DNA: TGTGCCAGCAGCCCGCAGATTTTAGCCAAAAACATTCAGTACTTA. Protein product: CASSPQILAKNIQYL.

The rearrangement joins TRBV3-1 to TRBJ2-7; D remains unclear. The J call may be in error: the DNA end matches TRBJ2-5 better. From germline, CDR1 is LGHDT and CDR2 YNNKEL (reference sequence). This CDR3 has 16 amino acids. DNA for the CDR3: TGTGCCAGCAGCCAAGCGCGGCTTACTTACAAAGAGACCCAGTACTTC. It yields the protein CASSQARLTYKETQYF.

This clonotype has a handful of counts. This chain joins TRBV20-1 and TRBJ1-2; no definite D call. Trimming removed 2 bases at V and 4 bases at J, with 17 bases between. The CDR3 length is 15 residues. CDR1 and CDR2 from the germline V gene are DFQATT and SNEGSKA (reference sequence). CDR3 bases: TGCAGTGCTAGATTGGCAGCACTTCACTCCTATGGCTACACCTTC. Protein product: CSARLAALHSYGYTF.

This clonotype came up a few times. V gene TRBV20-1 combines with J gene TRBJ2-7; possibly TRBD1 or TRBD2 for D (5 bases each). The CDR3 extends over 14 amino acids. Germline CDR1 and CDR2: DFQATT and SNEGSKA (reference sequence). The V end lost 4 bases, the J end lost 2 bases, and 15 bases lay between the germline ends. The CDR3 region is CSANPPGPPYEQYF. For the CDR3, the DNA is TGCAGTGCTAACCCCCCGGGACCCCCCTACGAGCAGTACTTC.

This chain connects TRBV7-9 to TRBJ2-3; D is perhaps TRBD1 or TRBD2 (5 bases each). CDR1 is SEHNR, CDR2 FQNEAQ, per germline (reference sequence). CDR3 size: 17 residues. V was trimmed by 3 bases and J by 3 bases, leaving 19 bases between them. The CDR3 sequence is CASSLTLGQGPTDTQYF. The CDR3 DNA is TGTGCCAGCAGCTTGACGCTGGGGCAGGGACCTACAGATACGCAGTATTTT.

V usage is TRBV6-1 and J usage is TRBJ1-2; D ambiguous. CDR1 is MNHNS, CDR2 SASEGT, per germline. The CDR3 covers 15 residues. This chain's CDR3 is CARGGDSRDHYGYTF. CDR3 sequence (DNA): TGTGCAAGAGGTGGGGATAGTAGGGATCACTATGGCTACACCTTC.

This clonotype was observed a handful of times. A read error may explain this, as a much larger clone is one base away. The CDR3: CASSIAKNIQYF. In DNA, the CDR3 is TGTGCCAGCAGTATAGCCAAAAACATTCAGTACTTC. The gene calls are TRBV6-2 or TRBV6-3 and TRBJ2-4; D is unclear. Trimming removed 5 bases at V and 0 bases at J, with 2 bases between. In germline, CDR1 is MNHEY, CDR2 SVGEGT. CDR3 length equals 12 residues.

This clonotype was detected only once. The chain couples TRBV20-1 to TRBJ1-6, with D possibly being TRBD1 (5 bases). The CDR3 has 15 residues. The V and J ends lost 3 bases and 5 bases respectively, with 14 bases between them. CDR1 and CDR2 from the germline V gene are DFQATT and SNEGSKA (reference sequence). CDR3 bases: TGCAGTGCTAGGGGGATGCAGGGTCATAATTCACCCCTCCACTTT. Translating gives CSARGMQGHNSPLHF.

This chain uses TRBV27 with TRBJ1-2; 7 positions agree with TRBD1. Germline loops: CDR1 MNHEY, CDR2 SMNVEV (reference sequence). The CDR3 is 16 amino acids. J was trimmed by 0 bases and V by 7 bases; bases with no gene match: 11. CDR3 DNA sequence: TGTGCCAGCAACAAGGGGGCGAGTTATGCTAACTATGGCTACACCTTC. It specifies CASNKGASYANYGYTF.

In this sample, this clonotype turned up a few times. The chain carries TRBV4-2 and TRBJ2-7, with TRBD2 identical over 11 bases. J was trimmed by 6 bases and V by 4 bases; bases with no gene match: 8. The CDR3 covers 15 residues. The germline CDR1 and CDR2 sequences are LGHNA and YNFKEQ. The CDR3 is CASSPTIAGGAEQYF. Written as DNA, the CDR3 is TGTGCCAGCAGCCCAACGATAGCGGGGGGGGCCGAGCAGTACTTC.

This clonotype is a singleton in its sample. The V call is TRBV6-5, the J call TRBJ2-6, with 7 bases identical to TRBD1. With V trimmed by 2 bases and J by 0 bases, 4 bases remained unmatched. CDR1 and CDR2 (germline): MNHEY, SVGAGI. The CDR3 has 17 residues. The CDR3 coding sequence is TGTGCCAGCAGTTACGGGACAGCAGGCTCTGGGGCCAACGTCCTGACTTTC. Its translation: CASSYGTAGSGANVLTF.